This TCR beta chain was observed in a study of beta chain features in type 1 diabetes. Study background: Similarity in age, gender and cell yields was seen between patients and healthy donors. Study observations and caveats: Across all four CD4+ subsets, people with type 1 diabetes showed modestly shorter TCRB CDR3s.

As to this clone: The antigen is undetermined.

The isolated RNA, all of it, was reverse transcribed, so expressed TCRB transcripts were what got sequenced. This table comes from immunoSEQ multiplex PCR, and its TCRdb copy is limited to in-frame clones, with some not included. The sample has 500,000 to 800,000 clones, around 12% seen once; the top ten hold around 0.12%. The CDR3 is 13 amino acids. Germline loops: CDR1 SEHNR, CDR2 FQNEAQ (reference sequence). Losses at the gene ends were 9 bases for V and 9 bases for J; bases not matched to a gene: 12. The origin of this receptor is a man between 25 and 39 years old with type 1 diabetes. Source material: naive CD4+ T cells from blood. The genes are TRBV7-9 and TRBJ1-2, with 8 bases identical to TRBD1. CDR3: CARDLISGGRYTF. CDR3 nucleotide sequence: TGTGCCAGGGATTTGATTTCAGGGGGCCGCTACACCTTC.